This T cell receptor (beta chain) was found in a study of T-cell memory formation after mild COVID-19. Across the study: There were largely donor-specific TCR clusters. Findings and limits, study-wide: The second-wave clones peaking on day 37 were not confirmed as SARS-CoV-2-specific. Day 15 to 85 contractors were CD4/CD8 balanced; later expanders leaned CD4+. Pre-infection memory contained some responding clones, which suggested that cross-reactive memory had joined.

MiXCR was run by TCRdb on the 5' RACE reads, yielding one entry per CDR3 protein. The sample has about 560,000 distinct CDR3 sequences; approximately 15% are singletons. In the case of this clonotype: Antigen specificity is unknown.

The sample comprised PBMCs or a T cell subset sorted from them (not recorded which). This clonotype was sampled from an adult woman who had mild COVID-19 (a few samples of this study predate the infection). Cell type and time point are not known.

In DNA form, the CDR3 reads TGTGCCAGCAGCCGAAACGAACAAGACAGGGGTGGTGAAGCTTTCTTT. Its translation: CASSRNEQDRGGEAFF. The chain is built from TRBV3-1 and TRBJ1-1; 8 bases match TRBD1. The germline V gene encodes CDR1 LGHDT and CDR2 YNNKEL (reference sequence). The V gene end was trimmed by 4 bases and the J gene end by 7 bases; junction bases not matched to a gene: 14. The CDR3 spans 16 residues.